The clone carrying this T cell receptor (beta chain) was counted many times. Its specificity is unknown. The entry originates in a study of T cell repertoires in cytomegalovirus infection. Study information: Shared public TCR beta signatures pointed to both CMV infection and a matching HLA type.

Findings and caveats of the study: CMV carriers having the relevant HLA were flagged by cumulative public TCR beta family frequency. The ex vivo response showed dominance by HLA-C-restricted CMV-specific TCR beta clonotypes.

Germline V gene sequence: CDR1 ENHRY, CDR2 SYGVKD. Trimming pared 0 bases from V and 7 bases from J, leaving 7 bases between. This CDR3 is built from 13 residues. TCRdb reanalysed the reads using MiXCR and keeps one entry per CDR3 protein. This sample has under 800,000 distinct CDR3 sequences, with 20% to 25% found just once. The rearrangement links TRBV10-3 to TRBJ2-1; D remains unclear. The sample taken for sequencing was CD8+ T cells from PBMCs. The receptor's source is a human donor in good health (CMV status not recorded). Some clones in this sample may be carry-over from other donors' samples. The CDR3 DNA is TGTGCCATCAGTGAGTCGAGGTGGAATGAGCAGTTCTTC. Its protein is CAISESRWNEQFF.